This is a list of T cell receptor beta chains from one sample in a study of blood T cell repertoires in COVID-19. Sequencing used immunoSEQ multiplex PCR; TCRdb keeps in-frame clones, though not all of them. The sample lists about 34,000 clones, over 60% seen once, with 16% in the top ten. Sequencing was done on a sample of peripheral blood. Receptor source: a human donor in a cohort sampled during active COVID-19. CDR3s include the opening cysteine and the closing phenylalanine or tryptophan. The D gene is left open where the match is weak. The size of a clone is reported for some rows only, either as once, few or many, or as a class for expanded clones.

DNA,CDR3,D,J,V,size
TGTGCCACCAGTGACCTGAGATCCTATGGCTACACCTTC,CATSDLRSYGYTF,-,TRBJ1-2,TRBV24-1,large
TGTGCCAGCAGCTTAGGGCTAGCGGGTGCCCCGGATACGCAGTATTTT,CASSLGLAGAPDTQYF,TRBD2,TRBJ2-3,TRBV7-9,few
TGTGCCAGCAGTGCAAAAATCGGATACACGGTCGGGGTGAACACTGAAGCTTTCTTT,CASSAKIGYTVGVNTEAFF,-,TRBJ1-1,TRBV6-1,-
TGTGCCAGCAGCACGCGGGACAGTAGATACAATGAGCAGTTCTTC,CASSTRDSRYNEQFF,-,TRBJ2-1,TRBV7-2,-
TGTGCCAGCAGTTGGGGGACAGGTACACAAGAGACCCAGTACTTC,CASSWGTGTQETQYF,TRBD1,TRBJ2-5,TRBV28,-
TGTGCCAGTAGTCAGGGTGCCACTGAAGCTTTCTTT,CASSQGATEAFF,-,TRBJ1-1,TRBV19,few
TGTGCCAGCAGCTTGGGACAGGGGGCTCTGGAGACCCAGTACTTC,CASSLGQGALETQYF,TRBD1,TRBJ2-5,TRBV11-2,-
TGTGCCAGCAGTTTAACGGGAGGAAAACTGTTTTTT,CASSLTGGKLFF,-,TRBJ1-4,TRBV27,-
TGTGCCAGCAGCGGCTTAGGGGGACGGTACCAAGAGACCCAGTACTTC,CASSGLGGRYQETQYF,-,TRBJ2-5,TRBV5-4,once
TGTGCCAGCAGTGAATATGGCGGGGGGAATCAAGAGACCCAGTACTTC,CASSEYGGGNQETQYF,TRBD2,TRBJ2-5,TRBV25-1,-
TGTGCCAGCAGTAACACAGGGACTAATGAAAAACTGTTTTTT,CASSNTGTNEKLFF,-,TRBJ1-4,TRBV2,-
TGTGCCAGCAACTCCGGGACTCTACCCTACGAGCAGTACTTC,CASNSGTLPYEQYF,-,TRBJ2-7,TRBV7-9,-
TGTGCCTGGAGGGTCACTCACCCCAGCACAGATACGCAGTATTTT,CAWRVTHPSTDTQYF,-,TRBJ2-3,TRBV30,-
TGTGCCAGCAGTTACTTGGGACTAGCGGGTACCGAGACCCAGTACTTC,CASSYLGLAGTETQYF,TRBD2,TRBJ2-5,TRBV6-5,-
TGTGCCAGCGTAAACCCCGGGACAGGTCTGAACACTGAAGCTTTCTTT,CASVNPGTGLNTEAFF,TRBD1,TRBJ1-1,TRBV2,-
TGTGCCAGCAGCCAAGTAGCGGGAGGCAACAATGAGCAGTTCTTC,CASSQVAGGNNEQFF,TRBD2,TRBJ2-1,TRBV14,-
TGTGCCAGCTCGCCGGGACAGCTGAACACTGAAGCTTTCTTT,CASSPGQLNTEAFF,TRBD1,TRBJ1-1,TRBV18,-
TGTGCCAGCAGAGCTAGCGGGAGGGCCCGCACAGATACGCAGTATTTT,CASRASGRARTDTQYF,TRBD2,TRBJ2-3,TRBV7-2,-
TGTGCCAGTAGTATGGCGGCAGCTCCATCCTACGAGCAGTACTTC,CASSMAAAPSYEQYF,-,TRBJ2-7,TRBV19,-
TGTGCCAGCAGTGCCTCAGGCTTATCATTTGAAGCTTTCTTT,CASSASGLSFEAFF,-,TRBJ1-1,TRBV2,-
TGTGCCAGCAGCTTATCAGGGGATACGCAGTATTTT,CASSLSGDTQYF,-,TRBJ2-3,TRBV7-9,few
TGTGCCAGCCGGCGGGACAGGGGAAGAAACACCATATATTTT,CASRRDRGRNTIYF,TRBD1,TRBJ1-3,TRBV6-5,-
TGTGCCAGCAGTTTCCCCGGGACACTGACAGCTTTCTTT,CASSFPGTLTAFF,-,TRBJ1-1,TRBV6-5,-
TGTGCCAGCTGTCTGCCCGGGGGATTATCACCCCTCCACTTT,CASCLPGGLSPLHF,-,TRBJ1-6,TRBV6-5,-
TGTGCCAGCAGCGTAACTAGCGGGAGCTACGAGCAGTACTTC,CASSVTSGSYEQYF,TRBD2,TRBJ2-7,TRBV9,-
TGTGCCAGCAGTGAATGGGGAGGGCCGGTCACCGGGGAGCTGTTTTTT,CASSEWGGPVTGELFF,TRBD2,TRBJ2-2,TRBV25-1,-